The 14 T cell receptor beta chains reported below all come from one sample, sequenced in a study of blood T cell repertoires in COVID-19. Sequencing was performed with immunoSEQ multiplex PCR; in TCRdb, only in-frame clones are kept and a portion is missing. The sample includes a few hundred thousand clones, more than 75% of them seen just once. Specimen: PBMCs or T cells enriched from blood (not recorded which). The receptors originated from a man aged 40-50 years in a cohort exposed to, infected with or recovered from COVID-19 (not recorded which).

Worth noting for this clone: The identical CDR3 is also encoded by other nucleotide sequences in the sample. J is TRBJ1-5 and V is TRBV30, with D possibly TRBD1 on 6 matching bases. Germline V gene data show CDR1 as GTSNPN and CDR2 as SVGIG (reference sequence). The CDR3 extends over 13 amino acids. V was clipped by 0 bases and J by 7 bases, with 10 bases between them. CDR3 region: CAWSVQGIQPQHF. CDR3 DNA sequence: TGTGCCTGGAGTGTCCAGGGGATCCAGCCCCAGCATTTT.

The CDR3, as DNA: TGTGCCAGCAGCTTAGCTGCAGGGGCTCGATCACCCCTCCACTTT. This codes for CASSLAAGARSPLHF. The chain links TRBV7-9 to TRBJ1-6; the D gene is possibly TRBD1 (6 bases). The V end lost 0 bases, the J end lost 10 bases, and 13 bases lay between the germline ends. The germline V gene encodes CDR1 SEHNR and CDR2 FQNEAQ (reference sequence). This CDR3 has 15 residues.

The rearrangement uses TRBV11-2 and TRBJ2-1; D may be TRBD2 (6 bases). V lost 5 bases and J 6 bases, leaving 20 bases between the germline ends. The CDR3 has 16 residues. Looked up from germline, CDR1 is SGHAT and CDR2 is FQNNGV. In DNA form, the CDR3 reads TGTGCCAGCAGCCCCCGAGGGAAGGCGGGGCTCAATGAGCAGTTCTTC. This sequence encodes CASSPRGKAGLNEQFF. The entire variable domain, with the rest obtained from reference TRBV11-2 and TRBJ2-1, is as follows: EAGVAQSPRYKIIEKRQSVAFWCNPISGHATLYWYQQILGQGPKLLIQFQNNGVVDDSQLPKDRFSAERLKGVDSTLKIQPAKLEDSAVYLCASSPRGKAGLNEQFFGPGTRLTVL.

V gene TRBV9 combines with J gene TRBJ1-2, with 7 nucleotides matching TRBD1. Germline CDR1 reads SGDLS; CDR2 reads YYNGEE. The CDR3 runs to 15 residues. Trimming cost V 1 base and J 3 bases; bases outside gene matches: 6. This CDR3 is CASSVTPGTDYGYTF. The CDR3 DNA sequence: TGTGCCAGCAGCGTAACCCCCGGGACAGACTATGGCTACACCTTC.

The chain has TRBV2 and TRBJ2-4; D ambiguous. The V end was cut by 7 bases, the J end by 0 bases, with 7 bases between. The germline CDR1 and CDR2 sequences are SNHLY and FYNNEI. The CDR3 is made up of 13 amino acids. The CDR3 DNA follows: TGTGCCAGCAATCTTCTAGCCAAAAACATTCAGTACTTC. Translated: CASNLLAKNIQYF.

This sequence joins TRBV18 and TRBJ2-7; 8 bases are shared with TRBD1. The ends lost 2 bases at V and 3 bases at J; junction bases unmatched: 9. The CDR3 runs 16 residues. Germline V gene data show CDR1 as KGHSH and CDR2 as LQKENI. CDR3 nucleotide sequence: TGTGCCAGCTCACCATCACCGGGACAGGCCCTCTACGAGCAGTACTTC. Protein sequence: CASSPSPGQALYEQYF.

The J gene is TRBJ2-2, the V gene TRBV28; the D is unclear. V was cut by 3 bases and J by 5 bases, with 7 bases left in between. The germline gives CDR1 MDHEN, CDR2 SYDVKM. The CDR3 has 13 residues. In DNA, the CDR3 is TGTGCCAGCAGTTTGGTCAGAACCGGGGAGCTGTTTTTT. Its protein product is CASSLVRTGELFF.

The chain has TRBV7-6 and TRBJ1-1; TRBD1 matches 8 bases. The CDR3 is made up of 15 amino acids. CDR1 and CDR2 (germline): SGHVS, FNYEAQ. After removal of 5 bases from V and 10 bases from J, the junction contained 15 bases not matched to a gene. The CDR3: CASSTMQGARVIAFF. Here the CDR3 DNA reads TGTGCCAGCAGCACGATGCAGGGGGCCCGGGTGATAGCTTTCTTT.

The gene calls are TRBV5-1 and TRBJ1-1; perhaps TRBD1 as D (6 bases). Looked up from germline, CDR1 is SGHRS and CDR2 is YFSETQ. This CDR3 has 18 amino acids. V lost 4 bases to trimming and J lost 4 bases, with 26 bases between them. CDR3 sequence: CASSLTYGGDNRATEAFF. The CDR3 DNA reads TGCGCCAGCAGCCTGACTTATGGGGGCGACAATCGTGCCACTGAAGCTTTCTTT.

This chain uses TRBV5-1 with TRBJ2-1; 8 bases align to TRBD2. The length of the CDR3 is 15 residues. V lost 0 bases, J lost 4 bases, and 3 bases stayed unmatched. Germline-derived CDR1 and CDR2 are SGHRS and YFSETQ. CDR3 nucleotides: TGCGCCAGCAGCTTGGAAGTAGCGGGGTACAATGAGCAGTTCTTC. This sequence encodes CASSLEVAGYNEQFF.

This clone occurred once. The chain combines TRBV25-1 with TRBJ2-3; 9 bases are shared with TRBD2. The J segment lost 2 bases and the V segment lost 3 bases, leaving 3 bases of the junction unmatched. Per germline, CDR1 MGHDK and CDR2 SYGVNS. The CDR3 is 15 residues long. CDR3 nucleotides: TGTGCCAGCAGTGACCAGCGGGAGGACACAGATACGCAGTATTTT. This gives the protein CASSDQREDTDTQYF.

The chain links TRBV9 to TRBJ1-1, with a tentative D call TRBD1 (5 bases). The CDR3 is 13 residues long. CDR1 and CDR2 (germline): SGDLS, YYNGEE. V was pared by 3 bases and J by 6 bases, with 12 bases between. The CDR3 reads CASSGGAGSEAFF. CDR3 coding DNA: TGTGCCAGCAGCGGCGGGGCCGGGTCTGAAGCTTTCTTT.

The V call is TRBV2, the J call TRBJ1-2, with 11 bases fitting TRBD1. V lost 6 bases to trimming and J lost 2 bases; unmatched junction nucleotides: 2. CDR1 and CDR2 from the germline V gene are SNHLY and FYNNEI. The length of the CDR3 is 14 residues. CDR3 sequence (DNA): TGTGCCAGCAGGAGGACAGGGGGCAACTATGGCTACACCTTC. Translation gives CASRRTGGNYGYTF. The full variable domain, in which reference TRBV2 and TRBJ1-2 provide the parts outside the CDR3, is EPEVTQTPSHQVTQMGQEVILRCVPISNHLYFYWYRQILGQKVEFLVSFYNNEISEKSEIFDDQFSVERPDGSNFTLKIRSTKLEDSAMYFCASRRTGGNYGYTFGSGTRLTVV.

The chain carries TRBV15 and TRBJ2-7; no clear D. The CDR3 consists of 15 residues. The germline CDR1 and CDR2 sequences are LNHNV and YYDKDF (reference sequence). Trimming removed 1 base at V and 1 base at J, with 11 bases between. The DNA for the CDR3 is TGTGCCACCAGCAGAGGTGGCTTCCAATCCTACGAGCAGTACTTC. Translating gives CATSRGGFQSYEQYF.